Each of the 32 T cell receptor beta chains below was sequenced from the same sample in a study of blood T cell repertoires in COVID-19. The data were produced by immunoSEQ multiplex PCR, yet TCRdb's version contains in-frame clones alone and is incomplete. The data contain approximately 160,000 clones, roughly 84% of them singletons. Sample: peripheral blood. These receptors originate from an older woman with COVID-19, enrolled during active disease.

The chain is built from TRBV29-1 and TRBJ1-4, with a tentative D call TRBD1 (6 bases). CDR1 SQVTM and CDR2 ANQGSEA come from the germline V gene. The CDR3 runs to 12 residues. V shed 7 bases and J shed 6 bases, with 12 bases lying between them. The CDR3: CSAGVGDEKLFF. CDR3 coding DNA: TGCAGCGCAGGGGTGGGTGATGAAAAACTGTTTTTT. The variable domain in full, with the rest retrieved from reference TRBV29-1 and TRBJ1-4, is SAVISQKPSRDICQRGTSLTIQCQVDSQVTMMFWYRQQPGQSLTLIATANQGSEATYESGFVIDKFPISRPNLTFSTLTVSNMSPEDSSIYLCSAGVGDEKLFFGSGTQLSVL.

The table lists this clone with a count of one. The chain combines TRBV7-2 with TRBJ2-5; D is possibly TRBD1 (6 bases). The V gene lost 0 bases and the J gene lost 7 bases, with 12 bases spanning the gap. CDR3 length: 14 amino acids. Germline V gives CDR1 SGHTA, CDR2 FQGNSA. The CDR3 loop is CASSLAPGVGTQYF. CDR3 DNA: TGTGCCAGCAGCTTAGCTCCAGGGGTGGGGACCCAGTACTTC.

The J gene is TRBJ2-3, the V gene TRBV9, with TRBD2 as a possible D gene (5 bases). Germline V gene lookup returns CDR1 SGDLS and CDR2 YYNGEE. The CDR3 runs 15 residues. V shed 4 bases and J shed 2 bases, with 14 bases lying between them. The CDR3 region is CASSLTGINTDTQYF. In DNA form, the CDR3 reads TGTGCCAGCAGCTTGACCGGGATAAACACAGATACGCAGTATTTT.

The gene calls are TRBV3-1 (or the pseudogene TRBV3-2) and TRBJ2-7; 7 positions agree with TRBD1. Germline values: CDR1 LGHDT, CDR2 YNNKEL (reference sequence). V shed 4 bases and J 6 bases; nucleotides not matched to a gene: 3. CDR3 length: 12 amino acids. CDR3 residues: CASSPTGSEQYF. As DNA, the CDR3 is TGTGCCAGCAGCCCGACAGGGAGCGAGCAGTACTTC.

The rearrangement links TRBV6-5 to TRBJ1-1, with D perhaps matching TRBD1 (5 bases). V lost 7 bases, J lost 7 bases, and 16 bases lay in between. Germline-derived CDR1 and CDR2 are MNHEY and SVGAGI. This CDR3 spans 13 amino acids. The DNA of the CDR3 is TGTGCCAGCAACTATGGGGAGGGGTTTGAAGCTTTCTTT. Its protein product is CASNYGEGFEAFF.

V gene TRBV7-3 combines with J gene TRBJ2-1, with a possible D match to TRBD2 (6 bases). CDR1 and CDR2 (germline): SGHTA, FQGTGA. Trimming left V 5 bases short and J 2 bases short, with 13 bases between. There are 15 residues in the CDR3. CDR3 protein: CASSPGLRTYNEQFF. CDR3 DNA: TGTGCCAGCAGCCCGGGACTCAGAACCTACAATGAGCAGTTCTTC. The full variable domain, rest sourced from reference TRBV7-3 and TRBJ2-1, is GAGVSQTPSNKVTEKGKYVELRCDPISGHTALYWYRQSLGQGPEFLIYFQGTGAADDSGLPNDRFFAVRPEGSVSTLKIQRTERGDSAVYLCASSPGLRTYNEQFFGPGTRLTVL.

The chain employs TRBV7-3 and TRBJ1-2; D is uncertain. The CDR3 sequence is 13 residues long. The ends were cut back, 4 bases at V and 2 bases at J, with 8 bases in the middle. Germline-derived CDR1 and CDR2 are SGHTA and FQGTGA. CDR3 in DNA: TGTGCCAGCAGCTCGCAGGTGAACTATGGCTACACCTTC. Protein product: CASSSQVNYGYTF.

This clone was recorded a few times. This chain uses TRBV6-1 with TRBJ2-7, with TRBD1 matching 12 bases. V shed 1 base and J 5 bases; nucleotides not matched to a gene: 3. Germline CDR1 is MNHNS and CDR2 is SASEGT. CDR3 length equals 15 residues. The CDR3 is CASSEDGTGGDEQYV. DNA for the CDR3: TGTGCCAGCAGTGAAGATGGGACAGGGGGCGACGAGCAGTACGTC.

In its sample, this clone was seen once. This sequence joins TRBV6-5 and TRBJ1-1; 9 bases match TRBD1. The CDR3 is 13 residues long. J was trimmed by 5 bases and V by 6 bases; bases with no gene match: 4. The germline V gene encodes CDR1 MNHEY and CDR2 SVGAGI. This CDR3 is CASSLQGATEAFF. Written as DNA, the CDR3 is TGTGCCAGCAGCTTACAGGGGGCTACTGAAGCTTTCTTT.

The chain recombines TRBV2 with TRBJ1-2, with D possibly matching TRBD1 (5 bases). The germline gives CDR1 SNHLY, CDR2 FYNNEI. The CDR3 consists of 14 residues. The ends were cut back, 0 bases at V and 4 bases at J, with 9 bases in the middle. The CDR3 reads CASSEAPGAYGYTF. CDR3 nucleotide sequence: TGTGCCAGCAGTGAAGCGCCTGGGGCCTATGGCTACACCTTC.

This chain connects TRBV6-4 to TRBJ1-1; D might be TRBD1 (5 bases). V shed 8 bases and J shed 4 bases, with 20 bases lying between them. The CDR3 has 15 residues. Germline V gene data show CDR1 as MRHNA and CDR2 as SNTAGT. Here the CDR3 reads CASRLSQGTGTEAFF. DNA of the CDR3: TGTGCCAGCCGGCTAAGTCAGGGTACTGGCACTGAAGCTTTCTTT.

The rearrangement joins TRBV5-6 to TRBJ1-1, with TRBD1 matching 8 bases. Germline assignment: CDR1 SGHDT and CDR2 YYEEEE. The trim removed 4 bases at V and 6 bases at J, leaving 5 bases unmatched. The CDR3 covers 13 residues. CDR3 DNA sequence: TGTGCCAGCAGCCTGGACAGGGTTGCTGAAGCTTTCTTT. This gives the protein CASSLDRVAEAFF.

The V call is TRBV6-5, the J call TRBJ1-1; 7 bases match TRBD1. The CDR3 spans 13 residues. J was trimmed by 5 bases and V by 2 bases; bases with no gene match: 2. In germline, CDR1 is MNHEY, CDR2 SVGAGI. CDR3 loop: CASSYAGGTEAFF. CDR3 sequence (DNA): TGTGCCAGCAGTTACGCAGGGGGGACTGAAGCTTTCTTT.

The gene calls are TRBV25-1 and TRBJ2-5, with TRBD1 matching over 10 bases. Germline V gene sequence: CDR1 MGHDK, CDR2 SYGVNS. Germline trimming cut 3 bases from V and 5 bases from J; bases unmatched to any gene: 9. This CDR3 has 16 amino acids. The CDR3 is CASSDQDRGRRETQYF. CDR3 nucleotides: TGTGCCAGCAGTGACCAAGACAGGGGGCGCAGGGAGACCCAGTACTTC.

This sequence joins TRBV11-2 and TRBJ1-4; D may be TRBD1 (6 bases). Germline assignment: CDR1 SGHAT and CDR2 FQNNGV. V was trimmed by 5 bases and J by 0 bases, leaving 13 bases between them. The CDR3 runs 16 residues. The CDR3 coding sequence is TGTGCCAGCAGCCTCGGACAGCTTGCAACTAATGAAAAACTGTTTTTT. Protein sequence: CASSLGQLATNEKLFF.

Notes on this clone: A clone one base away is much larger, so this may be a read error. V is TRBV6-6 and J is TRBJ1-2; a weak D match, TRBD1 (6 bases). Germline CDR1 MNHNY, CDR2 SVGAGI (reference sequence). Trimming removed 5 bases at V and 5 bases at J, with 9 bases between. The CDR3 totals 12 residues. The DNA of the CDR3 is TGTGCCAGCAGTCTCACAGGGTATGGCTACACCTTC. Translating gives CASSLTGYGYTF.

V and J are TRBV10-1 and TRBJ2-1, with 8 bases fitting TRBD2. This CDR3 comprises 16 residues. Trimming took 2 bases from V and 8 from J; bases not matched to a gene: 11. The germline gives CDR1 WNHNN, CDR2 SYGVQD (reference sequence). The chain's CDR3 is CASSELPGRARDEQFF. DNA of the CDR3: TGCGCCAGCAGTGAGCTTCCCGGGAGGGCCAGGGATGAGCAGTTCTTC.

This chain links TRBV6-5 with TRBJ1-1; D remains ambiguous. V dropped 7 bases and J dropped 1 base, with 16 bases sitting between them. Germline-derived CDR1 and CDR2 are MNHEY and SVGAGI. There are 15 residues in the CDR3. The CDR3 spells CASTGRTAGNTEAFF. CDR3 sequence (DNA): TGTGCCAGCACCGGACGGACTGCGGGGAACACTGAAGCTTTCTTT.

The J gene is TRBJ2-5, the V gene TRBV11-1; D ambiguous. The V gene lost 5 bases and the J gene lost 0 bases, with 13 bases spanning the gap. CDR1 is SGHAT and CDR2 is FQDESV in the germline V gene (reference sequence). This CDR3 is 15 amino acids long. The DNA for the CDR3 is TGTGCCAGCAGCAAACACGCCTTTAACCAAGAGACCCAGTACTTC. This gives the protein CASSKHAFNQETQYF.

V and J are TRBV18 and TRBJ2-3; no reliable D call. The CDR3 spans 17 residues. The germline V and J ends were trimmed by 3 bases and 0 bases, with 16 bases remaining between them. The germline V gene has CDR1 KGHSH and CDR2 LQKENI. CDR3 sequence (DNA): TGTGCCAGCTCACCCCTTGGAGCAGAATCTAGCACAGATACGCAGTATTTT. This codes for CASSPLGAESSTDTQYF.

The J gene is TRBJ2-2, the V gene TRBV5-1, with D tentatively TRBD2 (6 bases). The CDR3 extends over 15 amino acids. Germline V gene lookup returns CDR1 SGHRS and CDR2 YFSETQ. Trimming removed 2 bases from V and 2 bases from J, with 10 bases in between. CDR3 coding DNA: TGCGCCAGCAGCTTCGACGGACTAAACACCGGGGAGCTGTTTTTT. It codes for CASSFDGLNTGELFF. Full variable domain (rest looked up from reference TRBV5-1 and TRBJ2-2): KAGVTQTPRYLIKTRGQQVTLSCSPISGHRSVSWYQQTPGQGLQFLFEYFSETQRNKGNFPGRFSGRQFSNSRSEMNVSTLELGDSALYLCASSFDGLNTGELFFGEGSRLTVL.

The genes are TRBV11-2 and TRBJ1-2; possible D gene TRBD1, 6 bases. The CDR3 totals 15 residues. Per the germline V gene, CDR1 is SGHAT and CDR2 is FQNNGV. The ends were cut back, 5 bases at V and 2 bases at J, with 15 bases in the middle. DNA for the CDR3: TGTGCCAGCAGCCCGGCCCGTGGGGGCAACTATGGCTACACCTTC. It yields the protein CASSPARGGNYGYTF.

The chain recombines TRBV19 with TRBJ1-1; TRBD1 is a possible D gene (6 bases). Trimming removed 5 bases from V and 1 base from J, with 11 bases in between. The CDR3 has 14 amino acids. CDR1 and CDR2 (germline): LNHDA, SQIVND (reference sequence). The CDR3 is CASSSWTENTEAFF. In DNA, the CDR3 is TGTGCCAGTAGTTCGTGGACAGAGAACACTGAAGCTTTCTTT.

V usage is TRBV6-6 and J usage is TRBJ2-2, with 13 positions matching TRBD2. Germline lookup yields CDR1 MNHNY and CDR2 SVGAGI (reference sequence). This CDR3 has 16 residues. Trimming at V came to 11 bases and at J to 4 bases, leaving 10 bases not matched to a gene. The chain's CDR3 is CAVQLAGGPGTGELFF. The CDR3 nucleotides are TGTGCCGTCCAACTAGCGGGAGGGCCGGGCACCGGGGAGCTGTTTTTT.

The chain joins TRBV9 to TRBJ1-3; D gene ambiguous. Trimming shortened V by 0 bases and J by 2 bases, and 12 bases separated the two germline ends. The CDR3 has 16 residues. The germline V gene encodes CDR1 SGDLS and CDR2 YYNGEE. The CDR3 nucleotides are TGTGCCAGCAGCGTAGTTCCGGGTTTGACTGGAAACACCATATATTTT. Protein product: CASSVVPGLTGNTIYF. Filled out from reference TRBV9 and TRBJ1-3, the complete variable domain reads DSGVTQTPKHLITATGQRVTLRCSPRSGDLSVYWYQQSLDQGLQFLIQYYNGEERAKGNILERFSAQQFPDLHSELNLSSLELGDSALYFCASSVVPGLTGNTIYFGEGSWLTVV.

The chain joins TRBV2 to TRBJ2-1; 12 bases map to TRBD2. This CDR3 is built from 15 residues. Germline V gives CDR1 SNHLY, CDR2 FYNNEI. Trimming took 6 bases from V and 4 from J; bases not matched to a gene: 4. CDR3 protein: CASSPTSGGYNEQFF. CDR3 sequence (DNA): TGTGCCAGCAGCCCTACTAGCGGGGGGTACAATGAGCAGTTCTTC. The full variable domain, in which reference TRBV2 and TRBJ2-1 provide the parts outside the CDR3, is EPEVTQTPSHQVTQMGQEVILRCVPISNHLYFYWYRQILGQKVEFLVSFYNNEISEKSEIFDDQFSVERPDGSNFTLKIRSTKLEDSAMYFCASSPTSGGYNEQFFGPGTRLTVL.

The V gene is TRBV6-2 or TRBV6-3, the J gene TRBJ1-2, with 9 bases aligning to TRBD1. The V and J ends lost 5 bases and 8 bases, in that order; junction bases with no gene match: 6. Germline loops: CDR1 MNHEY, CDR2 SVGEGT. The CDR3 covers 13 residues. The CDR3 coding sequence is TGTGCCAGCAGTGGGACAGGGATTGGAGGCTACACCTTC. This translates into CASSGTGIGGYTF.

The V call is TRBV19, the J call TRBJ1-1, with 7 bases aligning to TRBD1. Germline-derived CDR1 and CDR2 are LNHDA and SQIVND (reference sequence). The V gene end was trimmed by 8 bases and the J gene end by 5 bases; junction bases not matched to a gene: 11. The CDR3 has 14 amino acids. CDR3 in DNA: TGTGCCAGTGTAGTTGACAGGGCGTGGACTGAAGCTTTCTTT. Its protein is CASVVDRAWTEAFF.

The chain uses TRBV4-2 and TRBJ2-1, with D maybe TRBD1 (5 bases). CDR3 length: 15 residues. V dropped 7 bases and J dropped 2 bases, with 15 bases sitting between them. The germline gives CDR1 LGHNA, CDR2 YNFKEQ. CDR3 coding DNA: TGTGCCAGCACCCCAGAAGGGGCCACCTACAATGAGCAGTTCTTC. Translating gives CASTPEGATYNEQFF.

This clone was detected only once. V and J are TRBV15 and TRBJ1-6; tentatively, D is TRBD1 (5 bases). The ends were cut back, 0 bases at V and 10 bases at J, with 13 bases in the middle. The CDR3 totals 15 residues. Germline V gene sequence: CDR1 LNHNV, CDR2 YYDKDF (reference sequence). CDR3 region: CATSRDVGGGSPLHF. The CDR3 DNA follows: TGTGCCACCAGCAGAGATGTGGGGGGAGGCTCACCCCTCCACTTT.

V and J are TRBV29-1 and TRBJ1-1; D is unclear. V was pared by 5 bases and J by 1 base, with 11 bases between. The CDR3 contains 13 residues. The V gene's germline CDR1 is SQVTM and CDR2 ANQGSEA. CDR3 sequence: CSVSQTTNTEAFF. The CDR3 DNA follows: TGCAGCGTTTCACAGACAACGAACACTGAAGCTTTCTTT.

This clone was found many times. The chain recombines TRBV19 with TRBJ1-4; D perhaps matches TRBD1 (5 bases). Per the germline V gene, CDR1 is LNHDA and CDR2 is SQIVND (reference sequence). With 5 bases removed from V and 5 bases from J, the gap between germline ends came to 12 bases. The CDR3 is 14 residues long. CDR3 protein: CASSGGAVNEKLFF. The CDR3 DNA reads as TGTGCCAGTAGTGGCGGGGCCGTCAATGAAAAACTGTTTTTT.